The sequence of this T cell receptor (beta chain) was determined in a study of regulatory dendritic cells for organ transplantation. This clone appeared once. Unmatched junction bases numbered 13, after V lost 3 bases and J lost 6 bases. This CDR3 is 17 amino acids long. The germline V gene encodes CDR1 SEHNR and CDR2 FQNEAQ (reference sequence). Clones were read by immunoSEQ multiplex PCR, and TCRdb kept only the in-frame ones, dropping some. The sample consists of about 28,000 clones, 82% of them appearing once. The chain recombines TRBV7-9 with TRBJ2-2, with 7 bases matching TRBD1. The sequence was collected from a human donor in good health. The sequencing input was naive CD8+ T cells from blood. Subset given: CD45RA+ naive T cells. In DNA form, the CDR3 reads TGTGCCAGCAGCTTGGTTGACAGGGCCACTAAACCCGGGGAGCTGTTTTTT. Residues: CASSLVDRATKPGELFF.